The 31 T cell receptor beta chains below come from one sample, sequenced in a study of post-analysis software for immune sequencing data. Study-wide results and limits: Patients used about 5 TRBV segments, including TRBV5-6, TRBV5-1 and TRBV20-1, more often than controls.

Sequencing libraries made from TCR beta cDNA carried unique molecular identifiers. TCRdb fed the PCR reads into MiXCR, producing one record per CDR3 protein. This sample yields under 650,000 distinct CDR3 sequences, of which about 44% are seen a single time; 1.5% to 2% belongs to the top ten. The antigens these receptors bind are not known. Sequences were obtained from blood. Receptor source: a girl aged 5 to 17 with multiple sclerosis.

This clonotype has only one observation. The chain employs TRBV9 and TRBJ2-5; 7 bases fit TRBD2. In germline, CDR1 is SGDLS, CDR2 YYNGEE. V lost 0 bases to trimming and J lost 3 bases; unmatched junction nucleotides: 14. The CDR3 length is 18 residues. The CDR3 coding sequence is TGTGCCAGCAGCGTAGCGGGGGGTAGCGCCCCCCAGAAAGAGACCCAGTACTTC. Protein: CASSVAGGSAPQKETQYF.

In the case of this clonotype: This sequence may be a read error, since a much larger clone differs from it by one base. This rearrangement joins TRBV12-3 or TRBV12-4 to TRBJ2-3; the match to TRBD2 covers 7 bases. The length of the CDR3 is 15 residues. The CDR3 DNA reads TGTGCCAGCAGTTTAGAGCTAGCGGCCACAGATGCGCAGTATTTT. This sequence encodes CASSLELAATDAQYF.

The V gene is TRBV2, the J gene TRBJ2-3; TRBD2 aligns across 10 bases. The CDR3 is made up of 15 amino acids. From germline, CDR1 is SNHLY and CDR2 FYNNEI. Trimming took 7 bases from V and 6 from J; bases not matched to a gene: 10. For the CDR3, the DNA is TGTGCCAGCAAGAGCACTAGCGGGGACGGTGATACGCAGTATTTT. Its protein is CASKSTSGDGDTQYF.

This clonotype was observed a handful of times. The genes are TRBV20-1 and TRBJ2-5; D could derive from TRBD1 or TRBD2 (5 bases each). The CDR3 totals 17 residues. CDR1 is DFQATT, CDR2 SNEGSKA, per germline (reference sequence). V lost 0 bases and J lost 1, with 18 bases in between. The CDR3 DNA follows: TGCAGTGCTAGAGACGAGACTCCGGGACGGAGCCAAGAGACCCAGTACTTC. It translates to CSARDETPGRSQETQYF.

The rearrangement uses TRBV12-3 or TRBV12-4 and TRBJ1-5; TRBD1 is a possible D gene (6 bases). This CDR3 contains 15 residues. The V and J ends lost 5 bases and 4 bases respectively, with 15 bases between them. CDR3 in amino acids: CASSPTGRWNQPQHF. The CDR3 nucleotides are TGTGCCAGCAGTCCCACAGGGAGGTGGAATCAGCCCCAGCATTTT.

The V and J genes are TRBV15 and TRBJ1-5; a weak D match, TRBD1 (6 bases). V was cut by 0 bases and J by 10 bases, with 19 bases left in between. Per germline, CDR1 LNHNV and CDR2 YYDKDF (reference sequence). The CDR3 is 16 amino acids. The CDR3 sequence: CATSRDQDRSSFPQHF. DNA for the CDR3: TGTGCCACCAGCAGAGATCAAGACAGGTCCTCGTTCCCCCAGCATTTT.

This clonotype was counted only a few times. V usage is TRBV7-9 and J usage is TRBJ2-4; perhaps TRBD2 as D (6 bases). The V and J ends lost 1 base and 0 bases respectively, with 19 bases between them. Looked up from germline, CDR1 is SEHNR and CDR2 is FQNEAQ (reference sequence). CDR3 length: 19 amino acids. CDR3 coding DNA: TGTGCCAGCAGCTTAGAAGGCTGGAGGGGACCACTAGCCAAAAACATTCAGTACTTC. It is translated as CASSLEGWRGPLAKNIQYF.

The V and J genes are TRBV7-8 and TRBJ2-1; 12 bases match TRBD2. The V gene's germline CDR1 is SGHVS and CDR2 FQNEAQ. The CDR3 is 21 amino acids. Losses at the gene ends were 1 base for V and 0 bases for J; bases not matched to a gene: 13. CDR3 sequence reads: CASSLESSLAGGSLSYNEQFF. The CDR3, as DNA: TGTGCCAGCAGCTTAGAAAGCTCACTAGCGGGGGGCTCCCTCTCCTACAATGAGCAGTTCTTC.

This rearrangement joins TRBV10-3 to TRBJ1-5; 8 bases are a match to TRBD1. From germline, CDR1 is ENHRY and CDR2 SYGVKD. J was trimmed by 3 bases and V by 5 bases; bases with no gene match: 6. CDR3 length: 15 amino acids. The CDR3 sequence is CAISRTGGSNQPQHF. The CDR3 coding sequence is TGTGCCATCAGTCGTACAGGGGGATCCAATCAGCCCCAGCATTTT.

The CDR3 DNA sequence: TGTGCCAGCAGCTCCAGAGCAGGGGGAGATAATGAAAAACTGTTTTTT. This translates into CASSSRAGGDNEKLFF. The chain employs TRBV7-9 and TRBJ1-4; TRBD1 matches 7 bases. V trimming: 4 bases; J trimming: 4 bases; junction bases outside the gene matches: 9. Germline V gene lookup returns CDR1 SEHNR and CDR2 FQNEAQ (reference sequence). This CDR3 is built from 16 residues.

The gene calls are TRBV12-3 or TRBV12-4 and TRBJ2-4; a possible D gene is TRBD2 (5 bases). The end of the DNA aligns better with TRBJ2-7, so the J call may be wrong. CDR3 size: 16 residues. The CDR3 DNA follows: TGTGCCAGCAGTTTTAGTTCCCCAGCGGATTTGGGCGAGCAGTACTTC. The encoded protein is CASSFSSPADLGEQYF.

This chain joins TRBV7-9 and TRBJ2-5; D ambiguous. Looked up from germline, CDR1 is SEHNR and CDR2 is FQNEAQ (reference sequence). This CDR3 region has 15 residues. Between the trimmed V and J ends, which lost 1 base and 1 base, there was a span of 10 bases. The DNA for the CDR3 is TGTGCCAGCAGCTTAGAAGACTGGCGCCAAGAGACCCAGTACTTC. This sequence encodes CASSLEDWRQETQYF.

There are a few counts of this clonotype. The rearrangement joins TRBV7-2 to TRBJ2-3, with TRBD2 identical over 10 bases. Trimming cost V 2 bases and J 7 bases; bases outside gene matches: 6. The CDR3 runs 15 residues. The V gene's germline CDR1 is SGHTA and CDR2 FQGNSA. This chain's CDR3 is CASSLLGTSENTQYF. DNA of the CDR3: TGTGCCAGCAGCTTATTAGGGACTAGCGAAAATACGCAGTATTTT.

The V and J genes are TRBV12-3 or TRBV12-4 and TRBJ2-5; perhaps TRBD2 as D (5 bases). V lost 5 bases and J 11 bases, leaving 12 bases between the germline ends. The CDR3 has 11 amino acids. CDR3 loop: CASSPAREQYF. CDR3 nucleotides: TGTGCCAGCAGTCCCGCTAGGGAGCAGTACTTC.

This clonotype was counted a few times. The V and J genes are TRBV7-3 and TRBJ2-2, with D perhaps TRBD2 (6 bases). In germline, CDR1 is SGHTA, CDR2 FQGTGA. V gave up 5 bases and J gave up 5 bases, with 9 bases separating them. CDR3 length: 13 amino acids. The CDR3 reads CASSPGTTGELFF. Here the CDR3 DNA reads TGTGCCAGCAGCCCAGGGACTACCGGGGAGCTGTTTTTT.

The chain employs TRBV20-1 and TRBJ2-5, with TRBD2 identical over 8 bases. The CDR3 has 15 residues. Germline V CDR1 and CDR2: DFQATT, SNEGSKA (reference sequence). Trimming took 3 bases from V and 3 from J; bases not matched to a gene: 9. In DNA form, the CDR3 reads TGCAGTGCTAGGGAGGCTGGCGGGAGGAAAGAGACCCAGTACTTC. This encodes CSAREAGGRKETQYF.

The CDR3 here is CASSSLRGKNTEAFF. For the CDR3, the DNA is TGTGCCAGCAGCTCCCTTCGGGGTAAGAACACTGAAGCTTTCTTT. The V and J genes are TRBV7-9 and TRBJ1-1; D is unclear. The germline CDR1 and CDR2 sequences are SEHNR and FQNEAQ (reference sequence). The length of the CDR3 is 15 residues. V gave up 4 bases and J gave up 1 base, with 13 bases separating them.

CDR3 sequence (DNA): TGTGCCAGCAGTTACTCGGGGGGGGTTGGGCAGCCCCAGCATTTT. This encodes CASSYSGGVGQPQHF. V usage is TRBV6-6 and J usage is TRBJ1-5; tentatively, D is TRBD1 (5 bases). The V gene lost 0 bases and the J gene lost 7 bases, with 13 bases spanning the gap. Germline V gives CDR1 MNHNY, CDR2 SVGAGI (reference sequence). The CDR3 has 15 amino acids.

This clonotype was observed a handful of times. The chain employs TRBV15 and TRBJ2-7; D is possibly TRBD1 or TRBD2 (7 bases each). The CDR3 totals 16 residues. Between the trimmed V and J ends, which lost 5 bases and 0 bases, there was a span of 17 bases. The germline V gene has CDR1 LNHNV and CDR2 YYDKDF (reference sequence). DNA for the CDR3: TGTGCCACCAGCCCCAGGGGGGACTATTACTCCTACGAGCAGTACTTC. Protein sequence: CATSPRGDYYSYEQYF.

This chain joins TRBV27 and TRBJ2-1, with D possibly TRBD2 on 5 matching bases. CDR1 and CDR2 (germline): MNHEY, SMNVEV (reference sequence). V was trimmed by 4 bases and J by 0 bases, leaving 13 bases between them. The CDR3 runs to 16 residues. CDR3 loop: CASSSPLSGSYNEQFF. The DNA of the CDR3 is TGTGCCAGCAGTTCCCCTTTAAGCGGCTCCTACAATGAGCAGTTCTTC.

The V and J genes are TRBV10-3 and TRBJ2-4; possibly TRBD1 for D (6 bases). CDR3 length: 15 residues. Trimming took 6 bases from V and 0 from J, leaving 12 bases between them. Per germline, CDR1 ENHRY and CDR2 SYGVKD. The CDR3 DNA reads as TGTGCCATCAGCCATAACAGGGTAGCCAAAAACATTCAGTACTTC. Amino acid sequence: CAISHNRVAKNIQYF.

The chain has TRBV5-6 and TRBJ1-5; weak D call: TRBD1 (5 bases). With 4 bases removed from V and 0 bases from J, the gap between germline ends came to 14 bases. This CDR3 region has 16 residues. Germline V CDR1 and CDR2: SGHDT, YYEEEE. In nucleotides, the CDR3 is TGTGCCAGCAGCGCGGGGGAGGGATATAGCAATCAGCCCCAGCATTTT. This sequence encodes CASSAGEGYSNQPQHF.

This clonotype appeared a few times. This sequence joins TRBV4-1 and TRBJ1-2; D gene ambiguous. The CDR3 has 12 amino acids. The V and J ends lost 11 bases and 4 bases respectively, with 14 bases between them. The germline V gene has CDR1 MGHRA and CDR2 YSYEKL. The CDR3 spells CASSEVSYGYTF. The CDR3 bases are TGCGCCTCCAGCGAAGTGAGCTATGGCTACACCTTC.

This clonotype occurred a few times. The chain uses TRBV6-5 and TRBJ2-1; D is uncertain. Trimming took 0 bases from V and 7 from J, leaving 16 bases between them. The CDR3 has 16 amino acids. CDR1 is MNHEY and CDR2 is SVGAGI in the germline V gene. The CDR3 reads CASSYSRVFLDNEQFF. CDR3 in DNA: TGTGCCAGCAGTTACTCTAGGGTTTTTTTAGATAATGAGCAGTTCTTC.

This clonotype came up a few times. This rearrangement joins TRBV4-2 to TRBJ2-7; TRBD1 might be the D (5 bases). The CDR3 runs to 15 residues. V lost 4 bases to trimming and J lost 2 bases, with 15 bases between them. The germline CDR1 and CDR2 sequences are LGHNA and YNFKEQ. The CDR3 bases are TGTGCCAGCAGCCTTTCCCGGTGGACAACCTACGAGCAGTACTTC. This encodes CASSLSRWTTYEQYF.

The rearrangement uses TRBV6-2 or TRBV6-3 and TRBJ2-5; 8 bases line up with TRBD2. Looked up from germline, CDR1 is MNHEY and CDR2 is SVGEGT. This CDR3 has 16 residues. V shed 0 bases, J shed 2 bases, and the junction held 5 bases outside the gene matches. The CDR3 spells CASSYSKTSGQETQYF. The CDR3 DNA follows: TGTGCCAGCAGTTACTCGAAAACTAGCGGACAAGAGACCCAGTACTTC.

This clonotype was counted a few times. CDR3 sequence reads: CASSYLSAGGPGHEQYF. In DNA form, the CDR3 reads TGTGCCAGCAGTTATTTAAGCGCGGGAGGGCCTGGCCACGAGCAGTACTTC. The chain carries TRBV6-5 and TRBJ2-7, with TRBD2 identical over 9 bases. The CDR3 sequence is 17 residues long. V shed 3 bases, J shed 5 bases, and the junction held 14 bases outside the gene matches. Germline V lookup: CDR1 MNHEY, CDR2 SVGAGI.

The CDR3 is CASSRSHRGTQYF. DNA for the CDR3: TGTGCCAGCAGCCGAAGCCACAGGGGGACCCAGTACTTC. The V gene is TRBV7-2, the J gene TRBJ2-5, with TRBD1 matching 7 bases. This CDR3 spans 13 amino acids. The trim removed 5 bases at V and 7 bases at J, leaving 7 bases unmatched. Germline V lookup: CDR1 SGHTA, CDR2 FQGNSA.

V and J are TRBV12-3 or TRBV12-4 and TRBJ2-7; possibly TRBD1 for D (5 bases). The CDR3 runs to 12 residues. V shed 5 bases and J shed 9 bases, with 14 bases lying between them. The CDR3 DNA reads as TGTGCCAGCAGTCCCGGCCCCACAGGGCAGTACTTC. It yields the protein CASSPGPTGQYF.

V is TRBV5-1 and J is TRBJ2-3; the D gene is possibly TRBD2 (5 bases). There are 15 residues in the CDR3. Germline CDR1 and CDR2: SGHRS and YFSETQ. V gave up 1 base and J gave up 2 bases, with 11 bases separating them. The CDR3 sequence: CASSLQSGLTDTQYF. CDR3 coding DNA: TGCGCCAGCAGCTTGCAAAGCGGACTCACAGATACGCAGTATTTT.

V usage is TRBV7-9 and J usage is TRBJ2-7, with 7 bases aligning to TRBD2. V lost 0 bases, J lost 5 bases, and 10 bases stayed unmatched. The CDR3 is made up of 16 amino acids. CDR1 and CDR2 from the germline V gene are SEHNR and FQNEAQ (reference sequence). This CDR3 reads CASSLAPGGSKDEQYF. DNA of the CDR3: TGTGCCAGCAGCTTAGCGCCGGGCGGGAGTAAAGACGAGCAGTACTTC.